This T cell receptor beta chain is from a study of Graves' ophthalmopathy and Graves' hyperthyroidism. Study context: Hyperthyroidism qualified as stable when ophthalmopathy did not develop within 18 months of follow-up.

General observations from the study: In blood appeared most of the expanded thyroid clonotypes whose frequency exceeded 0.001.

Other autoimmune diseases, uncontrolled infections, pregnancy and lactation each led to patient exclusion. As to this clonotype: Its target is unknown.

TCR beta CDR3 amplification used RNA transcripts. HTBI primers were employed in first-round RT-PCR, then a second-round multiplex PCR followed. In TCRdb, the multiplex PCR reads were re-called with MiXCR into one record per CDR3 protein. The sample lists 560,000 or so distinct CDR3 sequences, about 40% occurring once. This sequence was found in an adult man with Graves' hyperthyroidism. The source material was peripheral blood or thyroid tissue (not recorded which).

CDR3 protein: CASSLETGPFTPSGNTIYF. CDR3 DNA: TGTGCCAGCAGCTTAGAGACAGGGCCGTTTACTCCTTCTGGAAACACCATATATTTT. The chain couples TRBV7-9 to TRBJ1-3; 7 nucleotides agree with TRBD1. Germline CDR1 and CDR2: SEHNR and FQNEAQ (reference sequence). The length of the CDR3 is 19 residues. Unmatched junction bases numbered 13, after V lost 1 base and J lost 1 base.